One T cell receptor (beta chain) is described in this entry. This clone appeared once. Its binding antigen is unknown. Base quality data are lacking; no much larger clone is found one base away. Whole blood was collected in K2EDTA tubes by collaborating institutions according to the institutions' own protocols. For TCRbeta analysis, collaborators shipped samples in one of three forms: frozen whole blood, isolated PBMCs, or DNA extracted from either of those sample types. The sample originates from a study of blood T cell repertoires in COVID-19 (dated by TCRdb to the early 2020s). About the investigation overall: The collaborator samples originated in the United States, Italy and Spain and spanned the acute and convalescent phases of COVID-19. Samples were obtained from the ongoing ImmuneRACE study (first 160 participants) and from some 1,200 subjects provided by 6 global collaborators. Where available, HLA class I and class II types were taken from metadata supplied by the sample provider and were not determined by assay-based typing. The dataset comprised deeply sampled blood TCRbeta repertoires from subjects exposed to, actively infected with, or recovered from COVID-19. Sample metadata almost always included a de-identified subject ID, COVID-19 status, age in years and sex. The repertoires were released in a freely available public database intended as a resource for research on the immune response to SARS-CoV-2. The material from the prospective study consisted of cDNA or gDNA derived from T cells, B-cell-depleted T cells, or PBMCs. Beyond this particular receptor, the publication reports: How much clinical and demographic metadata was included differed by source and by participant, and the metadata was provided uncurated.

The immunoSEQ Assay, a bias-controlled multiplex PCR, was used to amplify TCRbeta CDR3 regions from genomic DNA. In the original analysis: The number of nucleated cells in each sample was estimated from the amplification of reference gene primers within the assay. To quantify the absolute abundance of each unique TCRbeta CDR3 rearrangement, sequence reads were collapsed and filtered. For each sample, productive Simpson clonality was calculated by taking the square root of Simpson's diversity index across productive rearrangements. This immuneACCESS table, as held by TCRdb, lists in-frame sequences with V and J called but not all clones. Of the missing ones, under half trace to an unresolved V gene in checked studies; the others have no known cause. The V and J calls and clone size come from that table; D and trimming were worked out from the DNA. The sample table holds some 89,000 clones, of which approximately 89% were seen once. Together, the top ten hold about 2.5% of the sample.

This TCR was sampled from a man aged 45-60 years with acute or convalescent COVID-19. Source material: peripheral blood.

The DNA reads as follows: TGTGCCAGCAAGAACAGGGGGGGCACAGATACGCAGTATTTT. It translates to CASKNRGGTDTQYF. The V and J segments used are TRBV2 and TRBJ2-3, with 8 middle bases fitting TRBD1. Including the terminal cysteine and phenylalanine, the CDR3 comprises 14 residues. Only the CDR3 part of the read is kept: 42 bases, read in frame from the first base. As encoded in the germline V gene, CDR1 is SNHLY while CDR2 is FYNNEI. The junction shows trimming of 7 bases on V and 1 base on J, and the gene matches do not reach 4 bases of it.